This T cell receptor beta chain was obtained from a study of blood T cell repertoires in COVID-19. In the authors' workflow: How many nucleated cells were present was estimated from reference gene primer amplification. Assay: immunoSEQ multiplex PCR; the TCRdb copy retains only in-frame clones and omits some. That table furnishes V, J and clone size, whereas the DNA furnished D and trimming. The table has over 200,000 clones, about 90% seen once; the top ten hold roughly 2.6%. Patients in Seattle were enrolled during active infection, then followed longitudinally. Germline V CDR1 and CDR2: SGHVS, FNYEAQ. The CDR3 consists of 14 residues. Trimming shortened V by 4 bases and J by 3 bases, and 13 bases separated the two germline ends.

Sequenced: peripheral blood. This TCR was recovered from a man aged 25-45 years with COVID-19, enrolled during active disease. This sequence joins TRBV7-6 and TRBJ2-7; D possibly corresponds to TRBD1 (5 bases). The CDR3 DNA reads as TGTGCCAGCAGCTCGGCTGGGGCAGGCTACGAGCAGTACTTC. As protein: CASSSAGAGYEQYF.